The next 2 T cell receptor beta chains were all read from a single sample in a study of CD4 T cells in relation to SARS-CoV-2 and coronaviruses. Libraries were prepared by immunoSEQ multiplex PCR; TCRdb keeps only in-frame clonotypes and omits some of them. The sample records about 56,000 clones, about 91% being singletons. Specimen: naive CD4+ T cells from PBMCs. The sample's subset: naive CD4+ T cells isolated by negative enrichment. The receptors stem from an adult with COVID-19.

The chain carries TRBV4-1 and TRBJ2-1; TRBD2 agrees at 9 bases. Germline CDR1 and CDR2: MGHRA and YSYEKL. The junction had 10 bases not matched to a gene; V was cut back by 1 base and J by 6 bases. The CDR3 runs 17 residues. This chain's CDR3 is CASSQGVLAGELNEQFF. The DNA of the CDR3 is TGCGCCAGCAGCCAAGGGGTCTTAGCGGGAGAGCTCAATGAGCAGTTCTTC.

The gene calls are TRBV5-4 and TRBJ2-1, with 9 positions matching TRBD1. With V trimmed by 4 bases and J by 6 bases, 5 bases remained unmatched. Germline-derived CDR1 and CDR2 are SGHNT and YYREEE (reference sequence). The CDR3 sequence is 14 residues long. CDR3 coding DNA: TGTGCCAGCAGCCTCCGGGACAGGGTCAATGAGCAGTTCTTC. Translation gives CASSLRDRVNEQFF.